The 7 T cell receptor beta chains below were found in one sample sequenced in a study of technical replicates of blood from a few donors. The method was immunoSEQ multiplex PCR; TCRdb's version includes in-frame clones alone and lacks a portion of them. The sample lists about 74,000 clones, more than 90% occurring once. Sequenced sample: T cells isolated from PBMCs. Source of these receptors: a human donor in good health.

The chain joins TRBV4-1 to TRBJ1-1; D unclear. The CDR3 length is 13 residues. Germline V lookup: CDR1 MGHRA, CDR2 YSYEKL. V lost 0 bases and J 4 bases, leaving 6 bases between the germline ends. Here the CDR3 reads CASSQDSGTEAFF. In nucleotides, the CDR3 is TGCGCCAGCAGCCAAGATAGTGGCACTGAAGCTTTCTTT.

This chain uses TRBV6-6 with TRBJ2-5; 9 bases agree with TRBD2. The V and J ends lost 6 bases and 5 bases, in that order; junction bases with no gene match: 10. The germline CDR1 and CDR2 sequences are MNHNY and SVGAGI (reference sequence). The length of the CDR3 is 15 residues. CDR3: CASSFLAGDYETQYF. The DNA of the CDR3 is TGTGCCAGCAGCTTTTTAGCGGGAGATTATGAGACCCAGTACTTC.

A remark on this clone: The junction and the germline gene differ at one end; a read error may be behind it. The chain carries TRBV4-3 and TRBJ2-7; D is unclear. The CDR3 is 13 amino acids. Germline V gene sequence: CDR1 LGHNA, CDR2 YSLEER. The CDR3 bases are TGCGCCAGCAGTCAAGGTATAACCTACGAGCAGTACTTC. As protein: CASSQGITYEQYF.

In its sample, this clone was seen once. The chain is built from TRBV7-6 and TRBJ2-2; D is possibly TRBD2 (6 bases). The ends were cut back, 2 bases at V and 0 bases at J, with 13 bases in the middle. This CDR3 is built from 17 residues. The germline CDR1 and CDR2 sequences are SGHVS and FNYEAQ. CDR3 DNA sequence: TGTGCCAGCAGCTTAAGGTCGGGGGTAGCGAACACCGGGGAGCTGTTTTTT. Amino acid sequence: CASSLRSGVANTGELFF.

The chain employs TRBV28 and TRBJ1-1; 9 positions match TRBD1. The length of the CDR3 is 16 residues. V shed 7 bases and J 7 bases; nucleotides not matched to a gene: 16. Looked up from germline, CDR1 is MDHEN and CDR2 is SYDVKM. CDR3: CASTVPTGTGKGEAFF. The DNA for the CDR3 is TGTGCCAGCACCGTCCCTACGGGGACAGGGAAGGGTGAAGCTTTCTTT. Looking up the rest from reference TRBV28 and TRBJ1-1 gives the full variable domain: DVKVTQSSRYLVKRTGEKVFLECVQDMDHENMFWYRQDPGLGLRLIYFSYDVKMKEKGDIPEGYSVSREKKERFSLILESASTNQTSMYLCASTVPTGTGKGEAFFGQGTRLTVV.

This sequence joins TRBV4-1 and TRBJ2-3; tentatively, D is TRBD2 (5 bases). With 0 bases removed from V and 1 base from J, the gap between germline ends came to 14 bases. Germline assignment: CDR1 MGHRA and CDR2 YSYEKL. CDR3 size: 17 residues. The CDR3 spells CASSQDIPGWGTDTQYF. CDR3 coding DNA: TGCGCCAGCAGCCAAGACATACCGGGATGGGGCACAGATACGCAGTATTTT.

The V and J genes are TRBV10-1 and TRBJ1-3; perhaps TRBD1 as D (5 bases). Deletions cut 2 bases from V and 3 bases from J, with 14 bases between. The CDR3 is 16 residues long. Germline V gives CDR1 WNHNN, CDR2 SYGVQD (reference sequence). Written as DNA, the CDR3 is TGCGCCAGCAGTGAGCCGGGCAGGGAGGGTGGAAACACCATATATTTT. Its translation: CASSEPGREGGNTIYF.